This T cell receptor (beta chain) was documented in a study of T cells expressing NK-cell markers. Study-wide context: Underlying the TCR beta repertoires were sorted CD3+CD56+NKG2C+, CD3+CD56+NKG2C- and CD3+CD56-NKG2C+ T cells.

TCRdb re-called the 5' RACE reads and gives one entry per CDR3 protein, without DNA. Across 550,000 to 600,000 distinct CDR3 sequences, the top ten clones capture roughly 3.5% of the sample. This CDR3 is 15 amino acids long. Per the germline V gene, CDR1 is LGHDT and CDR2 is YNNKEL (reference sequence). The clonotype comes from a young man in good health. The chain joins TRBV3-1 to TRBJ2-1; without DNA, the TCRdb call of TRBD2 cannot be checked. The sample comprised blood T cells: a sorted CD56 or NKG2C T cell subset, CD4+ or CD8+ T cells, or bulk PBMC T cells (not recorded which). Here the CDR3 reads CASLNGLAGSNEQFF.